The sequence of this TCR beta chain was determined in a study of blood T cell repertoires in COVID-19. Overall study context: Whether acute or convalescent, the COVID-19 samples came from the United States, Italy and Spain. Sources were T cells, B-cell-depleted T cells, or PBMCs; the material itself was cDNA or gDNA.

This clone appeared a few times. Per the original methods: Quantification of nucleated cells was approximated via reference gene primer amplification. Measured with immunoSEQ multiplex PCR; TCRdb has only the in-frame clones, and not every one. V and J calls plus clone size are reproduced from that table; the DNA served to infer D and trimming. The sample yields around 34,000 clones, approximately 82% seen once. The germline CDR1 and CDR2 sequences are KGHSH and LQKENI. V dropped 6 bases and J dropped 9 bases, with 12 bases sitting between them. CDR3 length: 12 amino acids. This receptor was obtained from a man aged 80 or over with active or convalescent COVID-19. This chain connects TRBV18 to TRBJ1-5; D is unresolved. Sequenced material: peripheral blood. This chain's CDR3 is CASSIYSGPQHF. In DNA form, the CDR3 reads TGTGCCAGCTCGATTTACAGTGGGCCCCAGCATTTT.